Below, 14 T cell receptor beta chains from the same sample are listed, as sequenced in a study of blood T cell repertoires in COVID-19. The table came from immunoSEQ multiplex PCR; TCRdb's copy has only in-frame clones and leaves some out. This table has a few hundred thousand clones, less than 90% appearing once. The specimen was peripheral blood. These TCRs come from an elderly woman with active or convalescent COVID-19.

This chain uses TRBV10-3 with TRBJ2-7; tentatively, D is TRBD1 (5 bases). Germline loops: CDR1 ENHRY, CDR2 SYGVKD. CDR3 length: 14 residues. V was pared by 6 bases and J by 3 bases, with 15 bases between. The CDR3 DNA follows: TGTGCCATCAGGCAGGGCGGTTTAAGCTACGAGCAGTACTTC. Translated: CAIRQGGLSYEQYF.

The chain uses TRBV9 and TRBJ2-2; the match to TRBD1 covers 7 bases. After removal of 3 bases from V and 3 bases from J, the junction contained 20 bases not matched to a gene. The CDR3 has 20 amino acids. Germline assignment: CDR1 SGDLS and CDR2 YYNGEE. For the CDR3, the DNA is TGTGCCAGCAGCGGCGACAGGGTAATAAGCTTGCTAGGAGACACCGGGGAGCTGTTTTTT. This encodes CASSGDRVISLLGDTGELFF.

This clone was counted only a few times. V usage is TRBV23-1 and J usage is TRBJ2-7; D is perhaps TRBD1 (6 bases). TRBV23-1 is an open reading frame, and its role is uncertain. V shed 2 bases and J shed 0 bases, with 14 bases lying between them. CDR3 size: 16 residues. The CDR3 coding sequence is TGCGCCAGCAGTCAACCGGGACAAAATGACTCCTACGAGCAGTACTTC. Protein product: CASSQPGQNDSYEQYF.

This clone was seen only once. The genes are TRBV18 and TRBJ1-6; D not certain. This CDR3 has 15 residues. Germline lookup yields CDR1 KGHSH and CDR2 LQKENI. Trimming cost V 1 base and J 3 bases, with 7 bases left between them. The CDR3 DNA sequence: TGTGCCAGCTCACCACGGCAGGTCTATAATTCACCCCTCCACTTT. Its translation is CASSPRQVYNSPLHF. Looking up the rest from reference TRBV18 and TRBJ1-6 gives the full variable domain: NAGVMQNPRHLVRRRGQEARLRCSPMKGHSHVYWYRQLPEEGLKFMVYLQKENIIDESGMPKERFSAEFPKEGPSILRIQQVVRGDSAAYFCASSPRQVYNSPLHFGNGTRLTVT.

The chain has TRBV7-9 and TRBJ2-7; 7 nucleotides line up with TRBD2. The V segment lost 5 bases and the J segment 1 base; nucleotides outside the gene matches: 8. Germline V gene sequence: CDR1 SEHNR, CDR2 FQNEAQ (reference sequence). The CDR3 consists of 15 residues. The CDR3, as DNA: TGTGCCAGCAGCCAAAAGCTAGCGGTTTCCTACGAGCAGTACTTC. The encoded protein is CASSQKLAVSYEQYF.

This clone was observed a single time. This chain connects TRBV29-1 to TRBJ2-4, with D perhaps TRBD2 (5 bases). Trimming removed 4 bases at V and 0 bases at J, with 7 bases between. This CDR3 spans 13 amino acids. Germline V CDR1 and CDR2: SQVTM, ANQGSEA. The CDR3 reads CSVGRGAKNIQYF. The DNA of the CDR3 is TGCAGCGTTGGACGGGGAGCCAAAAACATTCAGTACTTC. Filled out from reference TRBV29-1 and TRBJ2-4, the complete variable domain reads SAVISQKPSRDICQRGTSLTIQCQVDSQVTMMFWYRQQPGQSLTLIATANQGSEATYESGFVIDKFPISRPNLTFSTLTVSNMSPEDSSIYLCSVGRGAKNIQYFGAGTRLSVL.

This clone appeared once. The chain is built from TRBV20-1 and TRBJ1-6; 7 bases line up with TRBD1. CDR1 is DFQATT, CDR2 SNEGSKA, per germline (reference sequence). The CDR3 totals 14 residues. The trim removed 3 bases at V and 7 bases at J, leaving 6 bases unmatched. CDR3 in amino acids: CSASMGQLNSPLHF. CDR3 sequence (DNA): TGCAGTGCTAGTATGGGACAGTTGAATTCACCCCTCCACTTT.

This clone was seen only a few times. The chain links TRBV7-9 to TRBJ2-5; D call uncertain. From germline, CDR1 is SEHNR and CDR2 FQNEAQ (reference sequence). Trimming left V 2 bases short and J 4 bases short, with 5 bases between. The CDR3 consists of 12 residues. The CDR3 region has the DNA TGTGCCAGCAGCTTACTAGGAGAGACCCAGTACTTC. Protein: CASSLLGETQYF.

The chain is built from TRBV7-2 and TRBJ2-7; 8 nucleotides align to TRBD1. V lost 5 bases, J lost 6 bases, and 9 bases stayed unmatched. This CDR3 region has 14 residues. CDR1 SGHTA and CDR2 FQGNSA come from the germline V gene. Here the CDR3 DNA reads TGTGCCAGCAGCATAACCGGGACAGGTGGCGAGCAGTACTTC. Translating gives CASSITGTGGEQYF.

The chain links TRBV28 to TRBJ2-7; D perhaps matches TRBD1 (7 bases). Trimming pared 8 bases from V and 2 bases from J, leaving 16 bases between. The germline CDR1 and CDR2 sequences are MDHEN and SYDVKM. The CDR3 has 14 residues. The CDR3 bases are TGTGCCAGCCGGCTTCAGGGGGAGGCCTACGAGCAGTACTTC. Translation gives CASRLQGEAYEQYF.

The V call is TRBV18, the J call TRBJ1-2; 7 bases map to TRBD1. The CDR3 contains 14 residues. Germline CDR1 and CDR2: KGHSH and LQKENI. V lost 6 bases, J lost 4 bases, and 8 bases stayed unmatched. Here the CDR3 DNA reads TGTGCCAGCTCGCAAACAGGGGCCACCTATGGCTACACCTTC. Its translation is CASSQTGATYGYTF. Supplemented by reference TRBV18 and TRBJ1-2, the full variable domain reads NAGVMQNPRHLVRRRGQEARLRCSPMKGHSHVYWYRQLPEEGLKFMVYLQKENIIDESGMPKERFSAEFPKEGPSILRIQQVVRGDSAAYFCASSQTGATYGYTFGSGTRLTVV.

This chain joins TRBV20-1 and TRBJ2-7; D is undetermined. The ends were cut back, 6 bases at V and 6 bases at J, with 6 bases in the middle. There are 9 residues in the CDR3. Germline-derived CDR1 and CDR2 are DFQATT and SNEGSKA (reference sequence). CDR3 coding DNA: TGCAGTGCGGGCTTCGAGCAGTACTTC. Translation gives CSAGFEQYF.

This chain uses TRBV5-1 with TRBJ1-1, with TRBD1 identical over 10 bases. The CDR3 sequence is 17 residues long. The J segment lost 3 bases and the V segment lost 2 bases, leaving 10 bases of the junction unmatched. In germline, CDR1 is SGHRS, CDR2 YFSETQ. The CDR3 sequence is CASSLGRPGQGYTEAFF. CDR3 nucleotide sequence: TGCGCCAGCAGCTTAGGGAGACCGGGACAGGGGTACACTGAAGCTTTCTTT.

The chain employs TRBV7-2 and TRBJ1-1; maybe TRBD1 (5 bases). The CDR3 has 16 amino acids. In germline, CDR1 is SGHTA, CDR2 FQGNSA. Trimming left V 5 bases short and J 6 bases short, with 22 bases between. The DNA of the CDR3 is TGTGCCAGCAGCCCACGACTCAACAGGTGGGTCGCTGAAGCTTTCTTT. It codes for CASSPRLNRWVAEAFF.